This T cell receptor beta chain was sequenced during a study of blood T cell repertoires in COVID-19 (TCRdb year 2020). Notes on the research overall: Samples covering the acute and convalescent phases of COVID-19 were provided by collaborators in the United States, Italy and Spain. The material from the prospective study consisted of cDNA or gDNA derived from T cells, B-cell-depleted T cells, or PBMCs. The dataset comprised deeply sampled blood TCRbeta repertoires from subjects exposed to, actively infected with, or recovered from COVID-19. The repertoires were released in a freely available public database intended as a resource for research on the immune response to SARS-CoV-2. The samples were drawn from two sources: the first 160 participants of the ongoing ImmuneRACE study, and 1,254 subjects contributed by 6 global collaborators. Nearly every sample came with metadata listing a de-identified subject ID, COVID-19 status, age in years and sex. Where available, HLA class I and class II types were obtained from metadata supplied by the sample provider rather than from assay-based typing. Broad study findings and their caveats: Clinical and demographic metadata were provided uncurated, with the amount varying by source and participant.

One collaborating source in Seattle enrolled patients while the patients were actively infected and followed the patients over time throughout the course of disease. Whole blood was collected in K2EDTA tubes by collaborating institutions according to the institutions' own protocols. For TCRbeta analysis, collaborators shipped samples as frozen whole blood, isolated PBMCs, or DNA extracted from either of those sample types. Turning to this clone: What this receptor recognizes is not known. There are no base qualities to consult, and no much larger clone falls within one base.

TCRbeta CDR3 regions were amplified from genomic DNA by means of the immunoSEQ Assay, a bias-controlled multiplex PCR. Concerning the study's data processing: Nucleated cell counts per sample were estimated from amplification of reference gene primers within the assay. To quantify the absolute abundance of each unique TCRbeta CDR3 rearrangement, sequence reads were collapsed and filtered. For each sample, productive Simpson clonality was calculated as the square root of Simpson's diversity index over productive rearrangements. TCRdb obtained this table from immuneACCESS and retained in-frame rearrangements with V and J assigned. These tables miss some clones; where compared with another copy, unresolved V genes account for less than half of the shortfall, and the remainder is unexplained. V and J calls plus clone size are reproduced from that table; the DNA served to infer D and trimming. This sample comprises 300,000 to 400,000 clones, roughly 88% of them detected only once. Of the sample, roughly 1.7% is held by the ten largest clones.

CDR1 and CDR2, looked up from the germline V gene, are MNHEY and SVGAGI. Germline trimming amounts to 0 bases on V and 6 bases on J, with 7 as the count of junction bases outside the gene matches. CDR3 length: 16 amino acids, cysteine to phenylalanine. Only the CDR3 DNA stays, 48 bases, in frame from base 1. This receptor chain uses TRBV6-5 and TRBJ2-1; the junction holds 8 bases that match TRBD2. The sequence came from a woman aged 25 to 45 with COVID-19, enrolled during active disease. The sample was peripheral blood. The CDR3 in this case is CASSYSLGAGGNEQFF. The DNA sequence is TGTGCCAGCAGTTACTCGCTCGGGGCGGGAGGCAATGAGCAGTTCTTC.